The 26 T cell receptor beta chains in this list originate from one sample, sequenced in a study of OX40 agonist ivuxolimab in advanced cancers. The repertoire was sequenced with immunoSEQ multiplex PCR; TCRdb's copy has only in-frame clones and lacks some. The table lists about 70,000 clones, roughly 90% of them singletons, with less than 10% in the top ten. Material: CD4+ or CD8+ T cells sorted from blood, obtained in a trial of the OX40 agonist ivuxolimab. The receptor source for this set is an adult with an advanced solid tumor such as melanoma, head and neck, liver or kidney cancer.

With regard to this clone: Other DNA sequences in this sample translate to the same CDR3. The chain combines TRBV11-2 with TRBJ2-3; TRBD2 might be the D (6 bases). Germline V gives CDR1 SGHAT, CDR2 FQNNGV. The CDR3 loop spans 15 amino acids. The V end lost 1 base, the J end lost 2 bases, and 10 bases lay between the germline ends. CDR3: CASSLVGGATDTQYF. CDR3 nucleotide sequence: TGTGCCAGCAGCTTAGTGGGGGGTGCCACAGATACGCAGTATTTT.

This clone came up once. For the CDR3, the DNA is TGTGCCAGCAGTCTCGTAAGGGGGGAGCTGTTTTTT. As protein: CASSLVRGELFF. The chain joins TRBV6-5 to TRBJ2-2; D is undetermined. V was shortened by 5 bases and J by 8 bases, with 9 bases between the two germline ends. CDR3 size: 12 residues. Germline V gives CDR1 MNHEY, CDR2 SVGAGI.

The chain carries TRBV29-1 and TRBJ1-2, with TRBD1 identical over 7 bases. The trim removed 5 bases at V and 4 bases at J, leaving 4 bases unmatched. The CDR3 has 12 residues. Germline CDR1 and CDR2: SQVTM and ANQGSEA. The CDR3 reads CSVPTGSYGYTF. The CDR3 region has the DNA TGCAGCGTTCCGACAGGGTCCTATGGCTACACCTTC.

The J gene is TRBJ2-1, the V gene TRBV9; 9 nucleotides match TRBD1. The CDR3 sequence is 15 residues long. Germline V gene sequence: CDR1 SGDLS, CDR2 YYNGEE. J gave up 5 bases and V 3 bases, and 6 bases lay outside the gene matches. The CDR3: CASSAGTGFHNEQFF. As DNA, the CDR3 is TGTGCCAGCAGCGCCGGGACAGGGTTCCACAATGAGCAGTTCTTC. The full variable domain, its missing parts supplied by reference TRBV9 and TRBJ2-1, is DSGVTQTPKHLITATGQRVTLRCSPRSGDLSVYWYQQSLDQGLQFLIQYYNGEERAKGNILERFSAQQFPDLHSELNLSSLELGDSALYFCASSAGTGFHNEQFFGPGTRLTVL.

CDR3 nucleotide sequence: TGTGCCAGCAGCCCCGGTTCCCTGCCCGTCTATAATTCACCCCTCCACTTT. It is translated as CASSPGSLPVYNSPLHF. This rearrangement joins TRBV9 to TRBJ1-6; D is unclear. CDR3 length equals 17 residues. Germline values: CDR1 SGDLS, CDR2 YYNGEE. V gave up 4 bases and J gave up 3 bases, with 17 bases separating them. The full variable domain, completed using reference TRBV9 and TRBJ1-6, is DSGVTQTPKHLITATGQRVTLRCSPRSGDLSVYWYQQSLDQGLQFLIQYYNGEERAKGNILERFSAQQFPDLHSELNLSSLELGDSALYFCASSPGSLPVYNSPLHFGNGTRLTVT.

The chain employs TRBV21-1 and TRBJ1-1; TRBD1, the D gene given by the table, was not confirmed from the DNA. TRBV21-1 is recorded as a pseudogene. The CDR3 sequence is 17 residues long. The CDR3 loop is CASSNWDRRGMNTEAFF. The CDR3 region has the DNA TGTGCCAGCAGCAACTGGGACCGCAGGGGAATGAACACTGAAGCTTTCTTT.

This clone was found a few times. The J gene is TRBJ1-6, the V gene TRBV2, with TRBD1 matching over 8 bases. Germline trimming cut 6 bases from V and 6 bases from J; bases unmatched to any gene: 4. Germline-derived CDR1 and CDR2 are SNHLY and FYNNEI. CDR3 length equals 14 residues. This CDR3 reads CASRGQVVNSPLHF. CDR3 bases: TGTGCCAGCAGGGGACAGGTAGTTAATTCACCCCTCCACTTT.

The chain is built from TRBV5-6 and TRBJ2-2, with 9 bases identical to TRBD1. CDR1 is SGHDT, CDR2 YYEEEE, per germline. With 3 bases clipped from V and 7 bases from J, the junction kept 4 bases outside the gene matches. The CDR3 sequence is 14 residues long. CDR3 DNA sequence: TGTGCCAGCAGCTCTGGACAGGGGCACGGGGAGCTGTTTTTT. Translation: CASSSGQGHGELFF.

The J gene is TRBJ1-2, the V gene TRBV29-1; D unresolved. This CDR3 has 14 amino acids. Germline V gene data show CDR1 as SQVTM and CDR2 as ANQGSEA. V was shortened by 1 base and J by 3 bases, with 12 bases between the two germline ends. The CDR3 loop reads CSVEGQLGDYGYTF. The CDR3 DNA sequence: TGCAGCGTTGAAGGACAACTCGGGGACTATGGCTACACCTTC.

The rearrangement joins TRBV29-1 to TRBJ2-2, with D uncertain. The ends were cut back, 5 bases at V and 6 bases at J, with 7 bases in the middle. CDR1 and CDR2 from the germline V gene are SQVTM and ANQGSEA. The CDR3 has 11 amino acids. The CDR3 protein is CSVPYAGELFF. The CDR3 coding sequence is TGCAGCGTTCCTTACGCCGGGGAGCTGTTTTTT.

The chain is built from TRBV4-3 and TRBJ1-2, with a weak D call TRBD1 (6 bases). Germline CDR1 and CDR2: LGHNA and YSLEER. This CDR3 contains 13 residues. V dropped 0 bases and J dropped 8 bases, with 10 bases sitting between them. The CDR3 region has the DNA TGCGCCAGCAGCCAAGAAAGGGGGACCGGCTACACCTTC. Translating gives CASSQERGTGYTF.

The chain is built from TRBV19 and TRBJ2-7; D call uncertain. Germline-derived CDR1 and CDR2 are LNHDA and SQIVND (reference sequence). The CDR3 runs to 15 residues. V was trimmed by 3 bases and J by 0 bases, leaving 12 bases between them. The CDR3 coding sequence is TGTGCCAGTAGTATCGCGGCGGCAAGCTCCTACGAGCAGTACTTC. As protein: CASSIAAASSYEQYF.

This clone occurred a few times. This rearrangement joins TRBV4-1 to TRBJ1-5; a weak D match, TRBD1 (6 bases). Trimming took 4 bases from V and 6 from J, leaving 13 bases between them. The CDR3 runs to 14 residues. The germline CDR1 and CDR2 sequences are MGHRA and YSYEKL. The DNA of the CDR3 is TGCGCCAGCAGCCCTGAGGGAGGGGGTCAGCCCCAGCATTTT. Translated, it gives CASSPEGGGQPQHF.

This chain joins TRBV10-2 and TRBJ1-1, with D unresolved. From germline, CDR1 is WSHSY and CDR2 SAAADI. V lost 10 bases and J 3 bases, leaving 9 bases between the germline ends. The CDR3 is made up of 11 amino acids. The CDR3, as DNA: TGCGCCACCAGAGGGTACACTGAAGCTTTCTTT. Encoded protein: CATRGYTEAFF.

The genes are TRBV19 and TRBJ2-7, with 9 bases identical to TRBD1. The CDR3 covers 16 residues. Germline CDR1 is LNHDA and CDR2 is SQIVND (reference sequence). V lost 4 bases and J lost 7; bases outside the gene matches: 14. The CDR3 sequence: CASSTPGTGFLREQYF. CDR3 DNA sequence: TGTGCCAGTAGTACTCCCGGGACAGGGTTCCTAAGGGAGCAGTACTTC.

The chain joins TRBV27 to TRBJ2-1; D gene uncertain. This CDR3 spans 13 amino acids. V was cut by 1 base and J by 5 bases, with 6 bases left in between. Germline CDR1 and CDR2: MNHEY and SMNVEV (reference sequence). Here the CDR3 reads CASSLYDNNEQFF. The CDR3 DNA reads TGTGCCAGCAGTTTATACGATAACAATGAGCAGTTCTTC.

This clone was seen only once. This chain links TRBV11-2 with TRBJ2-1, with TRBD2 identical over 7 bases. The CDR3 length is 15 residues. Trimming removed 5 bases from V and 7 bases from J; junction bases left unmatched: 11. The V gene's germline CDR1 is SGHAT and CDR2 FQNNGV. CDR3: CASSGTGTTPNEQFF. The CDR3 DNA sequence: TGTGCCAGCAGCGGGACCGGGACTACCCCTAATGAGCAGTTCTTC.

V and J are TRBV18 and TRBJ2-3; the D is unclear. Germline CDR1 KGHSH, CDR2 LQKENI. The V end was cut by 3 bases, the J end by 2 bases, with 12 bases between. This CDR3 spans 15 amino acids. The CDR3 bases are TGTGCCAGCTCACCGAACAGCTACCTCACAGATACGCAGTATTTT. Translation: CASSPNSYLTDTQYF.

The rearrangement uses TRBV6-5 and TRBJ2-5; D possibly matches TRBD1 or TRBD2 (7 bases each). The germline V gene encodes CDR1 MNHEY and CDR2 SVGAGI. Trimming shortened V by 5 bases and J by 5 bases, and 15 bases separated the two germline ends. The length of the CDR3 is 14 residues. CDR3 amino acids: CASSGWQGGETQYF. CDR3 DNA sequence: TGTGCCAGCAGTGGGTGGCAGGGGGGGGAGACCCAGTACTTC.

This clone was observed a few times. The CDR3 DNA is TGTGCCAGTAGTATAGATCCTGGGGCCATGAACACTGAAGCTTTCTTT. Translated: CASSIDPGAMNTEAFF. The chain combines TRBV19 with TRBJ1-1, with D possibly being TRBD1 (5 bases). V was cut by 0 bases and J by 0 bases, with 11 bases left in between. The CDR3 is 16 residues long. Germline loops: CDR1 LNHDA, CDR2 SQIVND (reference sequence).

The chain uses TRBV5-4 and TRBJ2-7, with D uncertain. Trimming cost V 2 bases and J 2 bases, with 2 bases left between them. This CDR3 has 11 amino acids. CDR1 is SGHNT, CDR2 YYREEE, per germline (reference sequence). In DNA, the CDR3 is TGTGCCAGCAGCTTTCCCTACGAGCAGTACTTC. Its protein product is CASSFPYEQYF.

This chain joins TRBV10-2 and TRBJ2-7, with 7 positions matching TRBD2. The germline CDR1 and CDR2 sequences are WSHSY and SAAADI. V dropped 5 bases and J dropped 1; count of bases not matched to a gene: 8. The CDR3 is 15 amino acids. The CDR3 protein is CASSKGTTTSYEQYF. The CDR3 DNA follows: TGCGCCAGCAGTAAGGGGACTACTACTTCCTACGAGCAGTACTTC.

The CDR3 bases are TGTGCCAGCAGCTTATATCAGGCTTTGGACTACGAGCAGTACTTC. Translating gives CASSLYQALDYEQYF. The chain couples TRBV7-9 to TRBJ2-7; D uncertain. Trimming stripped 2 bases from V and 3 bases from J, with 14 bases between. Looked up from germline, CDR1 is SEHNR and CDR2 is FQNEAQ (reference sequence). There are 15 residues in the CDR3.

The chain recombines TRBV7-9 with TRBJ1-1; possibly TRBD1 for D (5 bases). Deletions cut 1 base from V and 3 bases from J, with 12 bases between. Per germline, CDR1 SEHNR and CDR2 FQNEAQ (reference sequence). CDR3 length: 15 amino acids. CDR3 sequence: CASSLGEGRDTEAFF. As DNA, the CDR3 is TGTGCCAGCAGCTTAGGCGAGGGCAGGGACACTGAAGCTTTCTTT. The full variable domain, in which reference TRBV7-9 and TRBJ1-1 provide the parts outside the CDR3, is DTGVSQNPRHKITKRGQNVTFRCDPISEHNRLYWYRQTLGQGPEFLTYFQNEAQLEKSRLLSDRFSAERPKGSFSTLEIQRTEQGDSAMYLCASSLGEGRDTEAFFGQGTRLTVV.

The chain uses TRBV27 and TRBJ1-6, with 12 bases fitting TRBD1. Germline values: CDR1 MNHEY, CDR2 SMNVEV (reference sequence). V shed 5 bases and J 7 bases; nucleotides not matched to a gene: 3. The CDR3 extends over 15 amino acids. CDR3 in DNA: TGTGCCAGCAGTCCCGGGACAGGGGGCAATTCACCCCTCCACTTT. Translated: CASSPGTGGNSPLHF.

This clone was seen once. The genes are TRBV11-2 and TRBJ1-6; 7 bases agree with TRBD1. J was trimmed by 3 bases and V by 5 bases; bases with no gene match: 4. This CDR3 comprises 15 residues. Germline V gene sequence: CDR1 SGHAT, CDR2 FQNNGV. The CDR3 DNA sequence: TGTGCCAGCAGCCGGGGACAGAACTATAATTCACCCCTCCACTTT. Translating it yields CASSRGQNYNSPLHF.